The rows below give T cell receptor beta chains drawn from one sample of a study of quantifying T cell responses using KT2 cells. One entry per CDR3 protein, called by TCRdb with MiXCR from the UMI-ligation and nested PCR reads. The data contain around 56,000 distinct CDR3 sequences, approximately 13% of them singletons. Sequences were obtained from PBMCs spiked with cells of the T cell clone KT2. The source is a human donor. The CDR3 runs from the conserved cysteine through the conserved F or W. Each record gives: J gene, V gene, D gene, clone size, CDR3 DNA, CDR3 protein. D genes are given only for firm matches. Where a row states a size, it is once, few, many or the class of an expanded clone; other rows omit it.

TRBJ2-3 TRBV7-9 - - TGTGCCAGCAGCTTAGCGGGGGTAACAGATACGCAGTATTTT CASSLAGVTDTQYF
TRBJ1-1 TRBV7-9 TRBD1 few TGTGCCAGCAGCTTAGCCGGACAGGGAGGGAACACTGAAGCTTTCTTT CASSLAGQGGNTEAFF
TRBJ2-7 TRBV11-2 - many TGTGCCAGCAGCTCCTGGACATCAAACTCCTACGAGCAGTACTTC CASSSWTSNSYEQYF
TRBJ2-1 TRBV6-5 - few TGTGCCAGCAGTTACGTGAGTACCTACAATGAGCAGTTCTTC CASSYVSTYNEQFF
TRBJ2-1 TRBV7-9 - - TGTGCCAGCAGCCCTACATTTCGGCAGGGGCCCTACAATGAGCAGTTCTTC CASSPTFRQGPYNEQFF
TRBJ2-7 TRBV11-2 - many TGTGCCAGCAACCGAGTTGGGGGTCTCTACGAGCAGTACTTC CASNRVGGLYEQYF
TRBJ2-1 TRBV20-1 - - TGCAGTGCTGGGCGAAGCAAGAGCTCCTACAATGAGCAGTTCTTC CSAGRSKSSYNEQFF
TRBJ1-1 TRBV28 - many TGTGCCAGCAGCAAGGTCCGAGGGTTAAAGGAAAATGAAGCTTTCTTT CASSKVRGLKENEAFF
TRBJ1-2 TRBV11-2 - few TGTGCCAGCAGCTCCAGGGTGAAGGGTGGCTACACCTTC CASSSRVKGGYTF
TRBJ2-6 TRBV10-3 TRBD1 - TGTGCCATCAGTGTACAGGGGCCTGGGGCCAACGTCCTGACTTTC CAISVQGPGANVLTF
TRBJ2-7 TRBV5-1 - many TGCGCCAGCAGTCCGGGATACGAGCAGTACTTC CASSPGYEQYF
TRBJ2-1 TRBV14 TRBD1 - TGTGCCAGCAGCCCAGGGGGTGACCACAATGAGCAGTTCTTC CASSPGGDHNEQFF
TRBJ1-4 TRBV20-1 TRBD1 many TGCAGTGCTCATCAGGGGGCTAATGAAAAACTGTTTTTT CSAHQGANEKLFF
TRBJ1-1 TRBV29-1 - - TGCAGCGTGTCGGGGTCCCACATTAACACTGAAGCTTTCTTT CSVSGSHINTEAFF
TRBJ2-1 TRBV12-3/TRBV12-4 - - TGTGCCAGCAGTTTGGGCAGGTTCGGTGAGCAGTTCTTC CASSLGRFGEQFF
TRBJ2-5 TRBV20-1 TRBD2 - TGCAGTGCTAGAGTCCCTAGCGGGATCCAAGAGACCCAGTACTTC CSARVPSGIQETQYF
TRBJ2-1 TRBV28 - many TGTGCCAGCAGTTTAGACCCCCGGGACTGGGGGCAGTTCTTC CASSLDPRDWGQFF
TRBJ2-5 TRBV21-1 - many TGTGCCAGCAGCAAAAGCGAGGACCAGCAAGAGACCCAGTACTTC CASSKSEDQQETQYF
TRBJ1-4 TRBV27 TRBD1 few TGTGCCAGCAGTTTATCGGGCGGACAGGCAGATGAAAAACTGTTTTTT CASSLSGGQADEKLFF
TRBJ1-5 TRBV20-1 - many TGCAGTGGGGCAGGGGCTGTCGATCAGCCCCAGCATTTT CSGAGAVDQPQHF
TRBJ2-7 TRBV9 - - TGTGCCAGCAGCCCCGGTCTTGAGCAGTACTTC CASSPGLEQYF
TRBJ2-7 TRBV4-1 TRBD2 - TGCGCCAGCAGCCAAGTGCTAGCGGGGGTTGCCTACGAGCAGTACTTC CASSQVLAGVAYEQYF
TRBJ1-5 TRBV30 - - TGTGCCTGGAGTGTACGCAGCAATCAGCCCCAGCATTTT CAWSVRSNQPQHF
TRBJ2-5 TRBV5-6 - few TGTGCCAGCAGCTCTGGCGGCCCTGGAGAGACCCAGTACTTC CASSSGGPGETQYF
TRBJ2-3 TRBV5-4 TRBD1 many TGTGCCAGCAGCTTACAGGGGACCACAGATACGCAGTATTTT CASSLQGTTDTQYF
TRBJ1-4 TRBV2 TRBD1 many TGTGCCAGCAGTGAAAGTACACAGGGGTGGCAAAAACTGTTTTTT CASSESTQGWQKLFF
TRBJ2-3 TRBV7-2 TRBD2 - TGTGCCAGCAGGTTAGCGGGAGGGCCCGCGCAGTATTTT CASRLAGGPAQYF
TRBJ1-2 TRBV7-2 TRBD1 few TGTGCCAGCAGCCCAGGACAGGCCAGGGACTATGGCTACACCTTC CASSPGQARDYGYTF
TRBJ2-7 TRBV20-1 TRBD2 - TGCAGTGCTGAGAGCGGGAGGGCCGACGAGCAGTACTTC CSAESGRADEQYF
TRBJ1-4 TRBV5-1 - many TGCGCCAGCAGCCACGGGGGTACCCCAACTAATGAAAAACTGTTTTTT CASSHGGTPTNEKLFF
TRBJ1-6 TRBV11-2 - - TGTGCCAGCAGCTCCAGTCTCTATAATTCACCCCTCCACTTT CASSSSLYNSPLHF
TRBJ1-1 TRBV10-1 - - TGCGCCAGCAGTGAGGGCAGGAAAGTTGGGACTGAAGCTTTCTTT CASSEGRKVGTEAFF
TRBJ2-3 TRBV6-2/TRBV6-3 - few TGTGCCAGCAGACCGATCACAGATACGCAGTATTTT CASRPITDTQYF
TRBJ2-2 TRBV27 TRBD2 - TGTGCCAGCAGCGAGACGACTAGCTCCACCGGGGAGCTGTTTTTT CASSETTSSTGELFF
TRBJ1-5 TRBV11-2 - - TGTGCCAGCAGCCGAGGGATCAGCAATCAGCCCCAGCATTTT CASSRGISNQPQHF
TRBJ2-7 TRBV14 TRBD1 few TGTGCCAGCAGCAGCCGGACAGGGAACTACGAGCAGTACTTC CASSSRTGNYEQYF
TRBJ2-5 TRBV20-1 - - TGCAGTGCTAGAGATTTTTTGAGAACCCAAGAGACCCAGTACTTC CSARDFLRTQETQYF
TRBJ1-5 TRBV20-1 TRBD1 many TGCAGTGCACGGACAGGGGGCAATCAGCCCCAGCATTTT CSARTGGNQPQHF
TRBJ1-2 TRBV7-9 - few TGTGCCAGCAGCCAACAGGGATATAATGGCTACACCTTC CASSQQGYNGYTF